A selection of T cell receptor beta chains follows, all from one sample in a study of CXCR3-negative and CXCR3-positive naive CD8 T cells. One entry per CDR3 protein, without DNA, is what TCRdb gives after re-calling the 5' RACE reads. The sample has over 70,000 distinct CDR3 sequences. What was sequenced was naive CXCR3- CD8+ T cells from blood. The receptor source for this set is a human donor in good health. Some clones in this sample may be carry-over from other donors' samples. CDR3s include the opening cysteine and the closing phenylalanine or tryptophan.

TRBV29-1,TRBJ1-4,CSVEDQNMEGLFF
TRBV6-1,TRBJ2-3,CASSSLAGGADTQYF
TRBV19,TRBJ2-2,CASRYSSFGELFF
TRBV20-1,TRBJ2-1,CSARPLLSHNEQFF
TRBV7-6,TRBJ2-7,CASSLLGSSHEQYF
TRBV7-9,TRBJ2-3,CASLGGTTDTQYF
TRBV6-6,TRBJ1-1,CASSYSIEQANTEAFF
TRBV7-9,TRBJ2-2,CASSPAPGTGELFF
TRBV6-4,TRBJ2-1,CASSVSSEYNEQFF
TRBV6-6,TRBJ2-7,CASSYEGGSYEQYF
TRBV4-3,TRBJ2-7,CASSQLFAGNHEQYF
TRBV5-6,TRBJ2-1,CASSRLGRTDNEQFF
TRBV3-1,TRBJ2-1,CASSQDIGLQAVNEQFF
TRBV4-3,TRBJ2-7,CASSQDSLTSGSSYEQYF
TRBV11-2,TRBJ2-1,CASSLIGTGIYNEQFF
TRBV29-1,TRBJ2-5,CSVEGQLDPEVGETQYF
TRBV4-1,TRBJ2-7,CASSVNQGGYEQYF
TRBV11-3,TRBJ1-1,CASSSGQGSTSEAFF
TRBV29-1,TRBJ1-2,CSVPNTLTYGYTF
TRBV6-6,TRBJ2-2,CASSYDRWNTGELFF
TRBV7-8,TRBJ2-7,CASSSSGTGLYEQYF
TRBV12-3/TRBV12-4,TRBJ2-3,CASILDGGKQTDTQYF
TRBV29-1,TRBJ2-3,CSVEPTDTDTQYF
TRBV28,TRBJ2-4,CASSFLERIQYF
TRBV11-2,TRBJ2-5,CASSLVYRGVSPVRTEETQYF
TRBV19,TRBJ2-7,CASSKSAGLGFYEQYF
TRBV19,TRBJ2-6,CASSMWAVDSGANVLTF
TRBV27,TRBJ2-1,CASSGEGGYNEQFF
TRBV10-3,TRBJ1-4,CATRRGNEKLFF
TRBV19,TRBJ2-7,CASSMESRGPYEQYF
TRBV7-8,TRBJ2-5,CASSLAVTGTSGDPETQYF
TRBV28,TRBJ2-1,CASSHRGSYNEQFF
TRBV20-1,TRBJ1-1,CSARDPGGRDTEAFF
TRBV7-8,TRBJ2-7,CASSFPGQLRDEQYF
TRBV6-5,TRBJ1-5,CASSYGGGINQPQHF
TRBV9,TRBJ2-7,CASSVGTGTMNYEQYF
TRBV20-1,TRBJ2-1,CSAPGLAGGLGLSIDNEQFF
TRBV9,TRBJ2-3,CASSPDEGLPTQYF